The rows below give T cell receptor beta chains drawn from one sample of a study of cytomegalovirus exposure and HLA in healthy donors. TCRdb's copy holds only in-frame clones and misses some; the assay was immunoSEQ multiplex PCR. The sample yields fewer than 50,000 clones, roughly 64% seen once. The sample consisted of PBMCs. The receptor source for this set is a man in his sixties in good health and CMV-seropositive. CDR3s include the opening cysteine and the closing phenylalanine or tryptophan. Fields, in order: J gene, V gene, clone size, D gene, CDR3 DNA, CDR3 protein. D genes are given only for firm matches. Clone size is shown for a subset of rows, as once, few, many or a class of expanded clone.

TRBJ1-1 | TRBV11-3 | once | . | TGTGCCAGCAGCTTGGGGCCGGACGGCACTGAAGCTTTCTTT | CASSLGPDGTEAFF
TRBJ1-2 | TRBV28 | . | . | TGTGCCACCTATTCCTATGGCTACACCTTC | CATYSYGYTF
TRBJ1-1 | TRBV11-2 | few | . | TGTGCCAGCAGCGCCGACAGGTTGAACACTGAAGCTTTCTTT | CASSADRLNTEAFF
TRBJ2-2 | TRBV6-1 | . | . | TGTGCCAGCAGTATACAGCTTTACACCGGGGAGCTGTTTTTT | CASSIQLYTGELFF
TRBJ2-7 | TRBV5-4 | . | TRBD1 | TGTGCCAGCAGCCCGGGACAGGAGAGAACCTACGAGCAGTACTTC | CASSPGQERTYEQYF
TRBJ2-7 | TRBV6-5 | few | TRBD2 | TGTGCCAGCAGTGATACAGCGGGAGCTTACGAGCAGTACTTC | CASSDTAGAYEQYF
TRBJ2-5 | TRBV6-5 | . | TRBD1 | TGTGCCAGCAGAGACAGGGGGATAGGGACCCAGTACTTC | CASRDRGIGTQYF
TRBJ2-3 | TRBV19 | . | TRBD2 | TGTGCCAGTAGTATAGAACCTGGGGGGGACCCAGATACGCAGTATTTT | CASSIEPGGDPDTQYF
TRBJ2-7 | TRBV7-9 | . | . | TGTGCCAGCAGCTCTTGGCCTGGCCTCGGGGAGCAGTACTTC | CASSSWPGLGEQYF
TRBJ1-2 | TRBV19 | few | TRBD1 | TGTGCCAGTAGTACGAACAGGGGAGATGGCTACACCTTC | CASSTNRGDGYTF
TRBJ1-2 | TRBV28 | . | . | TGTGCCATCTCACTCCAACCGAAACTCTATGGCTACACCTTC | CAISLQPKLYGYTF
TRBJ2-2 | TRBV7-3 | . | . | TGTGCCAGCAGTCGGGCCGGGAACCCGAACACCGGGGAGCTGTTTTTT | CASSRAGNPNTGELFF
TRBJ2-4 | TRBV5-1 | . | TRBD1 | TGCGCCAGCAGCACGGGACAGGACATTCAGTACTTC | CASSTGQDIQYF
TRBJ2-3 | TRBV9 | . | . | TGTGCCAGCAGCGTAGGAATTTGGCCCCCAAGCACAGATACGCAGTATTTT | CASSVGIWPPSTDTQYF
TRBJ1-1 | TRBV5-4 | . | TRBD1 | TGTGCCAGCAGCTTGTCCCAGGGGGTAGCTTTCTTT | CASSLSQGVAFF
TRBJ1-2 | TRBV21-1 | . | . | TGTGCCAGCAGCAAACCGGAGGGGCTCAACTATGGCTACACCTTC | CASSKPEGLNYGYTF
TRBJ2-7 | TRBV5-6 | . | . | TGTGCCAGCAAAGGGACACTTACCGCCTACGAGCAGTACTTC | CASKGTLTAYEQYF
TRBJ2-1 | TRBV11-2 | . | . | TGTGCCAGCAGCTTAGGTCTAGACTTCAATGAGCAGTTCTTC | CASSLGLDFNEQFF
TRBJ2-1 | TRBV4-3 | . | TRBD2 | TGCGCCAGCAGCCAAGATATAGCGGGAGGGTCCCCGGAGCAGTTCTTC | CASSQDIAGGSPEQFF
TRBJ2-5 | TRBV4-3 | . | TRBD2 | TGCGCCAGCAGCCAACCTCGGACTAGCGGGTACCAAGAGACCCAGTACTTC | CASSQPRTSGYQETQYF
TRBJ2-5 | TRBV11-2 | . | TRBD1 | TGTGCCAGCAGCGACAGGGGGGAGACCCAGTACTTC | CASSDRGETQYF
TRBJ1-3 | TRBV5-1 | . | . | TGCGCCAGCAGCTTGGAGACGGGAGGCCGCTCTGGAAACACCATATATTTT | CASSLETGGRSGNTIYF
TRBJ1-2 | TRBV6-5 | . | . | TGTGCCAGTTGCGGCGGGGCTGGCTACACCTTC | CASCGGAGYTF
TRBJ2-1 | TRBV4-2 | few | . | TGTGCCAGCAGCCAAGAGGAGGGGGGAGGGATCCACAATGAGCAGTTCTTC | CASSQEEGGGIHNEQFF
TRBJ2-2 | TRBV6-5 | . | TRBD2 | TGTGCCAGCAGTTACGAATCTGAGCGGGAGTCCGGGGAGCTGTTTTTT | CASSYESERESGELFF
TRBJ2-7 | TRBV28 | . | . | TGTGCCAGCAGAGGAAGGGGGATTGGTTTCTACGAGCAGTACTTC | CASRGRGIGFYEQYF
TRBJ2-3 | TRBV9 | few | TRBD2 | TGTGCCAGCAGCGTAGCGGGAGGGCCGGGAGATACGCAGTATTTT | CASSVAGGPGDTQYF
TRBJ2-3 | TRBV9 | . | . | TGTGCCAGCAGCGCGCTGGACAGTCGCACAGATACGCAGTATTTT | CASSALDSRTDTQYF
TRBJ2-1 | TRBV7-2 | few | TRBD2 | TGTGCCAGCAGCCCACGACTAGCGGGGCACAATGAGCAGTTCTTC | CASSPRLAGHNEQFF
TRBJ2-5 | TRBV5-6 | . | . | TGTGCCAGCAGCTTTTCGGGGGTGAGGGAGACCCAGTACTTC | CASSFSGVRETQYF
TRBJ2-5 | TRBV27 | . | . | TGTGCCAGCATGTGGAGGGACGGCCAAGAGACCCAGTACTTC | CASMWRDGQETQYF
TRBJ2-5 | TRBV5-4 | . | TRBD2 | TGTGCCAGCAGCCGGGACTATGCGGAGACCCAGTACTTC | CASSRDYAETQYF
TRBJ1-5 | TRBV10-3 | . | . | TGTGCCATTCAGCAGGGCCCCAATCAGCCCCAGCATTTT | CAIQQGPNQPQHF
TRBJ2-5 | TRBV6-6 | . | TRBD1 | TGTGCCAGCAGTCCGACAGGGGGAAGTCAAGAGACCCAGTACTTC | CASSPTGGSQETQYF
TRBJ1-2 | TRBV9 | . | TRBD1 | TGTGCCAGCAGCGTGCAGGGGGCGAACTATGGCTACACCTTC | CASSVQGANYGYTF
TRBJ2-7 | TRBV29-1 | . | . | TGCAGCGTTCTCTTCACCGTTGAGAACTACGAGCAGTACTTC | CSVLFTVENYEQYF
TRBJ1-3 | TRBV9 | few | . | TGTGCCAGCAGCGAGGGGGACTCTGGAAACACCATATATTTT | CASSEGDSGNTIYF
TRBJ2-7 | TRBV18 | few | TRBD1 | TGTGCCAGCTCACCAAATCCCGGGACAGGGATTTACGAGCAGTACTTC | CASSPNPGTGIYEQYF
TRBJ2-2 | TRBV6-4 | . | . | TGTGCCAGCAGCGGGGAATCGAACACCGGGGAGCTGTTTTTT | CASSGESNTGELFF
TRBJ2-3 | TRBV19 | few | TRBD2 | TGTGCCAGTAGTTCGGCTAGCGGGCCCCCAGATACGCAGTATTTT | CASSSASGPPDTQYF
TRBJ2-7 | TRBV7-9 | . | . | TGTGCCAGCAGCGCACCAGGATCACCCTACGAGCAGTACTTC | CASSAPGSPYEQYF
TRBJ2-7 | TRBV25-1 | few | . | TGTGCCAGCAGTACCCCGCGTGAGCAGTACTTC | CASSTPREQYF
TRBJ1-4 | TRBV9 | . | . | TGTGCCAGCAGCGCGGAGGGTGAAGGGCCGTATGAAAAACTGTTTTTT | CASSAEGEGPYEKLFF
TRBJ2-3 | TRBV29-1 | . | . | TGCAGCGTTGGCCCTGGCGGAGATACGCAGTATTTT | CSVGPGGDTQYF
TRBJ2-6 | TRBV12-2 | . | . | TGTGCAAGTCGCTTAGAGGCCCCCTCTAGCGGGAGGGCCCCTCGGCGGGCCAACGTCCTGACTTTC | CASRLEAPSSGRAPRRANVLTF
TRBJ1-1 | TRBV19 | . | . | TGTGCCAGTAGTACAGTTTGGGAGGACACTGAAGCTTTCTTT | CASSTVWEDTEAFF
TRBJ1-1 | TRBV6-6 | once | TRBD1 | TGTGCCAGCAGTTCTACAGGGGTAACTGAAGCTTTCTTT | CASSSTGVTEAFF
TRBJ2-1 | TRBV13 | . | . | TGTGCCAGCAGCATCCGACTTCACAATGAGCAGTTCTTC | CASSIRLHNEQFF
TRBJ1-2 | TRBV5-1 | few | TRBD1 | TGCGCCAGCAGCTTCGAGGAAGGGGGCGCGGGTGGCTACACCTTC | CASSFEEGGAGGYTF
TRBJ1-5 | TRBV4-2 | . | . | TGTGCCAGCAGCCAAGGGCTCAATCAGCCCCAGCATTTT | CASSQGLNQPQHF
TRBJ1-1 | TRBV29-1 | . | TRBD1 | TGCAGCGTTGCCGGGACAGGGTACACTGAAGCTTTCTTT | CSVAGTGYTEAFF
TRBJ1-6 | TRBV6-5 | . | . | TGTGCCAGCAGTTACTCTGGGTCGGGTAATTCACCCCTCCACTTT | CASSYSGSGNSPLHF
TRBJ1-2 | TRBV14 | . | TRBD1 | TGTGCCAGCAGCCAAGGGGCCAGGGGGCCGGGTGGCTACACCTTC | CASSQGARGPGGYTF
TRBJ1-2 | TRBV19 | . | TRBD1 | TGTGCCAGCACTAACAGGGGCGAGACCTATGGCTACACCTTC | CASTNRGETYGYTF
TRBJ2-3 | TRBV7-9 | . | TRBD2 | TGTGCCAGCAGCTTAATAGGCGGGGGGCATGATACGCAGTATTTT | CASSLIGGGHDTQYF
TRBJ1-1 | TRBV4-1 | . | TRBD1 | TGCGCCAGCAGCCAAGGCGTTACAGGGGGTGGCACTGAAGCTTTCTTT | CASSQGVTGGGTEAFF
TRBJ2-1 | TRBV11-3 | . | . | TGTGCCAGCAGCCCGAGGGAAGGCGGTTTCAATGAGCAGTTCTTC | CASSPREGGFNEQFF